This TCR beta chain was found in a study of shared clonotypes between healthy human individuals. At the level of the study: Per donor, CD8 memory used one plate, CD8 naive used two, CD4 memory used three and CD4 naive used three.

CDR3 size: 13 residues. Germline V gene sequence: CDR1 SQVTM, CDR2 ANQGSEA. With 6 bases clipped from V and 4 bases from J, the junction kept 8 bases outside the gene matches. Regarding this clone: No antigen is known for it.

Subsets obtained from CD4+ cells comprised CD45RA+ naive and CD45RA-negative memory cells. Study-level points and caveats: Estimated richness values were generally larger in naive subsets than in memory subsets.

The method was immunoSEQ multiplex PCR; TCRdb's version includes in-frame clones alone and lacks a portion of them. Of 600,000 to 700,000 clones in the sample, around four fifths are singletons; the top ten hold 1.5% to 2%. Sequencing input: memory CD4+ T cells sorted from blood. Described subset: CD45RA-negative fraction. This TCR was recovered from a woman younger than 45 in good health. The chain is built from TRBV29-1 and TRBJ1-1, with 7 positions matching TRBD1. Here the CDR3 DNA reads TGCAGCGTCGTCGGTCCAGGGGGCACTGAAGCTTTCTTT. Translated: CSVVGPGGTEAFF. The full variable domain, rest sourced from reference TRBV29-1 and TRBJ1-1, is SAVISQKPSRDICQRGTSLTIQCQVDSQVTMMFWYRQQPGQSLTLIATANQGSEATYESGFVIDKFPISRPNLTFSTLTVSNMSPEDSSIYLCSVVGPGGTEAFFGQGTRLTVV.